This T cell receptor (beta chain) was obtained from a study of cytomegalovirus exposure and HLA in healthy donors. Study as a whole: Later, an analysis reported that the 95 to 150 validation repertoires had used the same platform as the approximately 720 first-cohort repertoires.

CDR1 and CDR2 from the germline V gene are MDHEN and SYDVKM. This CDR3 spans 16 amino acids. J was trimmed by 4 bases and V by 10 bases; bases with no gene match: 16. Study-wide findings and caveats: A list of 150 or so TCR beta chains associated with cytomegalovirus was given.

The donors were members of the validation cohort comprising over 90 subjects, separate from the approximately 700-subject first cohort. The protocol was immunoSEQ multiplex PCR, while the TCRdb copy is restricted to in-frame clones and leaves out a portion. The sample has a few hundred thousand clones; approximately 90% are singletons. A remark on this clone: As yet, its antigen is unknown.

This rearrangement joins TRBV28 to TRBJ1-2, with 9 bases matching TRBD1. The TCR was taken from a woman aged 18 to 35 in good health and CMV-seronegative. Sequencing input: PBMCs. The CDR3: CATLRDREIKTYGYTF. Written as DNA, the CDR3 is TGTGCCACCCTCCGGGACAGGGAAATTAAAACCTATGGCTACACCTTC.